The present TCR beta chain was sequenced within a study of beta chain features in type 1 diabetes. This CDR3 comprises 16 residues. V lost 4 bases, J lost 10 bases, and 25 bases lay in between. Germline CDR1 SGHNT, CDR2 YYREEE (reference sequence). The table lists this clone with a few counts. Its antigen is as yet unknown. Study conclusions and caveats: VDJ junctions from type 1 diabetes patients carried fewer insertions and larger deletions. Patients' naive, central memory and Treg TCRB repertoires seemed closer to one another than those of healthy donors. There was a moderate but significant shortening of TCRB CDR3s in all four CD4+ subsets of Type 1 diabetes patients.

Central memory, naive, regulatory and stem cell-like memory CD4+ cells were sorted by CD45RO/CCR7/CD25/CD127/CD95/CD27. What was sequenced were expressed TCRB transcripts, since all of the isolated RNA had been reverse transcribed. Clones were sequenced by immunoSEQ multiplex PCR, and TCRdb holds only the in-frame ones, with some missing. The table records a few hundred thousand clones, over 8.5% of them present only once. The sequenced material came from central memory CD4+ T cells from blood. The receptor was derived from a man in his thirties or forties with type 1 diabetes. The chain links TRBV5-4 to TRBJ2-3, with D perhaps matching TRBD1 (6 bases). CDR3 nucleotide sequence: TGTGCCAGCAGCCCTCTCTCCCGGGACAAAACCTTCTCGCAGTATTTT. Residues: CASSPLSRDKTFSQYF.